These T cell receptor beta chains were read from a single sample in a study of T cell responses to AZD1222 COVID-19 vaccine. Sequencing was performed with immunoSEQ multiplex PCR; in TCRdb, only in-frame clones are kept and a portion is missing. Of roughly 150,000 clones listed, about 91% were seen once; the top ten hold 4.4%. This sample comprised peripheral blood, obtained on day 0 of AZD1222 vaccination. The receptors come from an adult in good health. The CDR3 runs from the conserved cysteine through the conserved F or W.

15 | TRBV19 | CASRKALGAAAEAFF
19 | TRBV9 | CASSVEARGLGTRLNEQFF
15 | TRBV5-5 | CASSLSQGPNYEQYF
14 | TRBV28 | CASRDFNGVYGYTF
13 | TRBV5-1 | CASSLAMDNEQFF
11 | TRBV10-3 | CAITWGTEAFF
14 | TRBV28 | CASSPLLVNTEAFF
14 | TRBV5-1 | CASRRVYRRNEQFF
20 | TRBV6-2/TRBV6-3 | CASSYSSRELAGEFTDTQYF
14 | TRBV18 | CASSQRQNTGELFF
14 | TRBV28 | CASRDNRGRVKQYF
15 | TRBV7-3 | CASSLSRRNTDTQYF
14 | TRBV27 | CASSPTGLGNTIYF
15 | TRBV4-3 | CASSQTPTGFYGYTF
13 | TRBV7-8 | CASSPGDYNEQFF
16 | TRBV7-2 | CASSLRESDYTGELFF
16 | TRBV30 | CAWSSTGAISGNTIYF
15 | TRBV27 | CASVVAGSSYNEQFF
17 | TRBV24-1 | CATSDNPGKGGNQPQHF
15 | TRBV11-2 | CASSPVLGRSIEAFF
15 | TRBV7-2 | CASSTGLLRSGELFF
18 | TRBV12-2 | CASRFNPPSDSSYNEQFF
15 | TRBV2 | CASSLGGASSDTQYF
16 | TRBV11-2 | CASSLGSKGGIETQYF
12 | TRBV11-3 | CASSRNQETQYF
14 | TRBV14 | CASSDRGVNSPLHF
13 | TRBV9 | CASSGDRGAEAFF
12 | TRBV19 | CASSSDPSGYTF
14 | TRBV7-2 | CASSLAGDFTEAFF
11 | TRBV20-1 | CSARKSTEAFF
14 | TRBV6-5 | CASTPRGEGGEQYF
12 | TRBV7-2 | CASRHPLGGYTF
13 | TRBV30 | CAWGAAFFGEQYF
14 | TRBV5-1 | CASSLGNAGNTIYF
15 | TRBV4-3 | CASSQDFRVTDTQYF